This T cell receptor beta chain originates from a study of T cell repertoires in cytomegalovirus infection. Study overall: Both a matching HLA type and CMV infection were indicated by public TCR beta signatures. General observations from the study: The response measured ex vivo was dominated by TCR beta clonotypes (HLA-C-restricted and CMV-specific). Cumulated frequencies of public TCR beta families served to identify carriers of CMV plus the relevant HLA.

This clonotype came up a few times. Its target is unknown. Each CDR3 protein gets one entry after TCRdb re-called the reads with MiXCR. This sample has around 490,000 distinct CDR3 sequences, with around 27% found just once. CDR3 size: 15 residues. Germline-derived CDR1 and CDR2 are MGHRA and YSYEKL. V trimming: 4 bases; J trimming: 10 bases; junction bases outside the gene matches: 11. This chain uses TRBV4-1 with TRBJ2-1; TRBD2 matches at 9 bases. The sample comprised PBMCs. This receptor was identified in a human donor in good health (CMV status not recorded). Some clones in this sample may be carry-over from other donors' samples. This CDR3 is CASSPLGSGSKEQFF. CDR3 bases: TGCGCCAGCAGCCCCCTGGGTAGCGGGAGCAAGGAGCAGTTCTTC.